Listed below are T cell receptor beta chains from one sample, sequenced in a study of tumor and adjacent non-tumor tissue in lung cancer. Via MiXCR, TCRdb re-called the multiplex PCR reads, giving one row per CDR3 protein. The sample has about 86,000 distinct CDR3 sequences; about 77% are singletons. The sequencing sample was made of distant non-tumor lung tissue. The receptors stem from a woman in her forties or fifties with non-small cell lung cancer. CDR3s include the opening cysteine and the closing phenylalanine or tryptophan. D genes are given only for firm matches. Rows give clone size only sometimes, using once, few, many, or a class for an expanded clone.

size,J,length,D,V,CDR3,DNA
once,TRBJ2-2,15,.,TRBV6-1,CASNRGSGYAGELFF,TGTGCGTCGAATAGGGGGAGTGGGTACGCCGGGGAGCTGTTTTTT
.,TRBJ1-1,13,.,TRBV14,CASSQDIRGDVFF,TGTGCCAGCAGCCAAGACATACGCGGTGATGTTTTCTTT
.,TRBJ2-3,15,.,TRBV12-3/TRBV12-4,CASRRGRSNTDTRYF,TGTGCCAGCAGGAGAGGGAGGAGTAACACAGATACGCGGTATTTT
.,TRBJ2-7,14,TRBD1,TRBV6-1,CSSTRTGGSYEQYF,TGTTCCAGCACAAGGACAGGGGGCTCCTACGAGCAGTACTTC
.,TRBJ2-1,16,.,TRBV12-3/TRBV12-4,CANIQDRAGSYNEQFF,TGTGCCAACATACAAGATCGGGCAGGCTCCTACAATGAGCAGTTCTTC
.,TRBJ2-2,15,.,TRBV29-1,CSVEEGGPRTGELFF,TGCAGCGTTGAAGAGGGGGGGCCGAGAACCGGGGAGTTGTTTTTT
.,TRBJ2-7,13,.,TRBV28,CASVDASRYEQYF,TGTGCCAGCGTAGACGCTTCTAGATACGAGCAGTACTTC
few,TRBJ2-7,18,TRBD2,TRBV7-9,CASNPPWGLAGVNYEQYF,TGTGCCAGCAACCCTCCCTGGGGACTAGCGGGAGTTAACTACGAGCAGTACTTC
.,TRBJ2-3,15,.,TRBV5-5,CASTQGRRATDTRYF,TGTGCCAGCACCCAAGGGAGGAGGGCCACAGATACGCGGTATTTT
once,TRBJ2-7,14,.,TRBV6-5,CANAFGSRAYEQYF,TGTGCCAACGCCTTCGGGTCCAGAGCCTACGAGCAGTACTTC
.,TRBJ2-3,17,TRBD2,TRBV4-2,CASSQPGLAGRTYTQYF,TGTGCCAGCAGCCAACCGGGGCTAGCGGGACGCACATATACGCAGTATTTT
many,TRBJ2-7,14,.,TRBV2,CASSEDSYSYEQYF,TGTGCCAGCAGTGAGGACTCCTACTCCTACGAGCAGTACTTC
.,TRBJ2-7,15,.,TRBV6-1,CAISEFQAGGYEQYF,TGTGCCATTAGTGAATTTCAAGCTGGAGGGTACGAGCAGTACTTC
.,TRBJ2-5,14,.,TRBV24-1,CATSDSGGTETPYF,TGTGCCACCAGTGATTCTGGGGGAACGGAGACCCCGTACTTC
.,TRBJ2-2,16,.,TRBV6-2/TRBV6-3,CVNSRLGHRLTGEPFF,TGTGTCAACAGTCGCCTTGGACACAGGCTAACCGGGGAGCCGTTTTTT
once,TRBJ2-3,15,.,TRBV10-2,CAISDQRRDTDTQYF,TGCGCCATCAGTGACCAACGCAGAGACACAGATACGCAGTATTTT
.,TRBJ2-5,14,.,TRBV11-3,CASSPRTEQETQYF,TGTGCCAGCAGCCCACGGACAGAACAAGAGACCCAGTACTTC
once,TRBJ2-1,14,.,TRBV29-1,CSFGSGGQGIEQFF,TGCAGTTTTGGCTCGGGGGGCCAGGGGATTGAGCAGTTCTTC
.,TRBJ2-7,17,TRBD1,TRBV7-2,CASSLAFFDRGQYEQYF,TGTGCCAGCAGCTTAGCTTTCTTCGACAGGGGGCAGTACGAGCAGTACTTC
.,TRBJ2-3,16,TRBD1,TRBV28,CASHRGYGVVADTEYF,TGTGCCAGCCACAGGGGCTATGGAGTAGTTGCAGATACGGAGTATTTT
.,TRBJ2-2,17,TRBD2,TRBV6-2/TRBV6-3,CASSFPTSGRRTGEPFF,TGTGCCAGCAGTTTCCCGACTAGCGGGAGAAGGACCGGGGAGCCGTTTTTT